This TCR beta chain emerged from a study of brain T cells in children with intractable seizures. Only in-frame clones appear in the TCRdb table, and some are missing; sequencing was by immunoSEQ multiplex PCR. Counted here are about 80,000 clones, around 91% occurring once; the ten biggest clones make up approximately 24%. Surgery cases with the highest brain T cell transcript signatures were chosen for sequencing. V lost 6 bases to trimming and J lost 8 bases, with 10 bases between them. In germline, CDR1 is SGHNT, CDR2 YENEEA. The CDR3 runs 11 residues. This sequence joins TRBV11-3 and TRBJ1-1; tentatively, D is TRBD1 (5 bases). The sequencing used peripheral blood, collected at surgery. The source of this sequence is a girl between 2 and 10 years old with Rasmussen encephalitis and intractable seizures. The CDR3 is CASSSGTEAFF. The CDR3 bases are TGTGCCAGCAGTTCCGGGACCGAAGCTTTCTTT.